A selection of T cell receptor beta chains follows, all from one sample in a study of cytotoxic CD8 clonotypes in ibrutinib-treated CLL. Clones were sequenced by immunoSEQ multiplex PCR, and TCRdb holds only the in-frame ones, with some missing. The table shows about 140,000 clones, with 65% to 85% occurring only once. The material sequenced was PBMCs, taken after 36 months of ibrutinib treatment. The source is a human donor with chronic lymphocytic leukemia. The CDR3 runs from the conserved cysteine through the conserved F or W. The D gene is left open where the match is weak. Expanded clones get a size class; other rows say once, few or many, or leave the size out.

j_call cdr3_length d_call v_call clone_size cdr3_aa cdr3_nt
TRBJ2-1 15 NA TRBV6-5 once CASTNNGRPGDEQFF TGTGCCAGCACTAACAACGGGCGACCTGGGGATGAGCAGTTCTTC
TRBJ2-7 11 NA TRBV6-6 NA CASSLVYEQYF TGTGCCAGCAGTCTTGTGTACGAGCAGTACTTC
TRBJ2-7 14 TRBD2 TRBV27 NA CASSLTSSLYEQYF TGTGCCAGCAGTTTGACTAGCTCCCTCTACGAGCAGTACTTC
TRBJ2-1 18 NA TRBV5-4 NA CASSQLDYRGLPYNEQFF TGTGCCAGCAGCCAGCTGGACTACCGGGGTTTGCCCTACAATGAGCAGTTCTTC
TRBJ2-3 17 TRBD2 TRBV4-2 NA CASSRRTSGESTDTQYF TGTGCCAGCAGCCGCCGGACTAGCGGGGAGAGCACAGATACGCAGTATTTT
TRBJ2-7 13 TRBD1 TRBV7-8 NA CASSPDRVREQYF TGTGCCAGCAGCCCCGACAGGGTTCGCGAGCAGTACTTC
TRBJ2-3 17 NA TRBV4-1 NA CASSQLLTGLSTDTQYF TGCGCCAGCAGCCAATTACTAACAGGGCTTAGCACAGATACGCAGTATTTT
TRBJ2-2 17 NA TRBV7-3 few CASSFPRATTNTGELFF TGTGCCAGCAGCTTCCCCCGGGCGACCACGAACACCGGGGAGCTGTTTTTT
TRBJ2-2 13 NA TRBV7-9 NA CASSGRRTGELFF TGTGCCAGCAGCGGCCGTCGCACCGGGGAGCTGTTTTTT
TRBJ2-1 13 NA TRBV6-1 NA CASSLDSYNEQFF TGTGCCAGCAGTCTGGACTCGTACAATGAGCAGTTCTTC
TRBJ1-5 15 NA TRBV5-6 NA CASSLGSTANQPQHF TGTGCCAGCAGCCTTGGGTCGACAGCTAATCAGCCCCAGCATTTT
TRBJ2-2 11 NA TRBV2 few CASSPTGELFF TGTGCCAGCAGCCCCACCGGGGAGCTGTTTTTT
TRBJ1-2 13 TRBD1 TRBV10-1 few CASSAQGAYGYTF TGCGCCAGCAGTGCGCAGGGGGCGTATGGCTACACCTTC
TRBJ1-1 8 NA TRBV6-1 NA CATQGAFF TGTGCTACACAAGGAGCTTTCTTT
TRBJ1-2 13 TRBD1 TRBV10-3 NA CAISAYQGDGYTF TGTGCCATCAGTGCATACCAGGGGGATGGCTACACCTTC
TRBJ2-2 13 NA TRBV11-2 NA CASSPLRDGELFF TGTGCCAGCAGCCCCCTCCGGGACGGGGAGCTGTTTTTT
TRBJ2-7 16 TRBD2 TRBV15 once CATSRDLMGGDYEQYF TGTGCCACCAGCAGAGATCTTATGGGGGGGGACTACGAGCAGTACTTC
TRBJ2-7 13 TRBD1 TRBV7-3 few CASSLGTGSQQYF TGTGCCAGCAGCTTAGGGACAGGGTCTCAGCAGTACTTC
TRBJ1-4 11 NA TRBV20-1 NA CSAISGAKLFF TGCAGTGCTATCTCTGGGGCGAAACTGTTTTTT
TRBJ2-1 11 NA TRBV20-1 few CSARDSDEQFF TGCAGTGCTAGAGATTCCGATGAGCAGTTCTTC
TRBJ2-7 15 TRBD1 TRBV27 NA CASSLSGTGAYEQYF TGTGCCAGCAGTTTATCGGGGACAGGGGCCTACGAGCAGTACTTC
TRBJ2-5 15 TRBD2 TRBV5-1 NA CASSLGPGGQETQYF TGCGCCAGCAGCTTGGGGCCGGGGGGACAAGAGACCCAGTACTTC
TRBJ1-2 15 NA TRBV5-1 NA CASSWTSGERDGYTF TGCGCCAGCAGCTGGACCTCAGGGGAAAGGGATGGCTACACCTTC
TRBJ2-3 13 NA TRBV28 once CASSLVSTDTQYF TGTGCCAGCAGTTTAGTTAGCACAGATACGCAGTATTTT
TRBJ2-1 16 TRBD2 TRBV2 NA CASSGLLIGGAFEQFF TGTGCCAGCAGTGGTCTACTCATCGGGGGGGCCTTTGAGCAGTTCTTC
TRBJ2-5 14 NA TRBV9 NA CASSVASGVETQYF TGTGCCAGCAGCGTAGCAAGCGGTGTGGAGACCCAGTACTTC
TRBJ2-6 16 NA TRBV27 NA CASRHHELAGANVLTF TGTGCCAGCAGACACCACGAACTGGCTGGGGCCAACGTCCTGACTTTC
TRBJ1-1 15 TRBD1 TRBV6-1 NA CASSESQQGLTEAFF TGTGCCAGCAGTGAATCCCAACAGGGGTTGACTGAAGCTTTCTTT
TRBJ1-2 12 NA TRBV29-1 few CSVEGGSEGYTF TGCAGCGTGGAAGGGGGGTCTGAGGGCTACACCTTC
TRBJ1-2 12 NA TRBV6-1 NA CASSVTDYGYTF TGTGCCAGCAGTGTGACAGATTATGGCTACACCTTC
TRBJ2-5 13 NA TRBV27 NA CASSPGVQETQYF TGTGCCAGCAGTCCCGGGGTTCAAGAGACCCAGTACTTC
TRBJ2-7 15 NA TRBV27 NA CASSFGSRATYEQYF TGTGCCAGCAGTTTCGGGTCGAGGGCTACCTACGAGCAGTACTTC
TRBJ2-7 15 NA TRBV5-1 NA CASSLVGDIWGEQYF TGCGCCAGCAGCTTGGTCGGGGACATCTGGGGCGAGCAGTACTTC
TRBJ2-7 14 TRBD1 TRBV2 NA CASRGQGWADEQYF TGTGCCAGCAGAGGACAGGGGTGGGCCGACGAGCAGTACTTC
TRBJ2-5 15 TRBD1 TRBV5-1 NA CASSAGQGAAETQYF TGCGCCAGCAGCGCCGGACAGGGGGCAGCAGAGACCCAGTACTTC
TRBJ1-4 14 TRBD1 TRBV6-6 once CASSSGTGRKKLFF TGTGCCAGCAGTTCCGGGACAGGGCGGAAAAAACTGTTTTTT
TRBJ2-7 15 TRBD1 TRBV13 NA CASSSTGTGVTEQYF TGTGCCAGCAGCTCTACCGGGACAGGGGTGACAGAGCAGTACTTC
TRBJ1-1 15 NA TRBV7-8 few CASTPPGWENTEAFF TGTGCCAGCACCCCACCGGGGTGGGAGAACACTGAAGCTTTCTTT
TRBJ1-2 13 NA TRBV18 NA CASSPRGDYGYTF TGTGCCAGCTCACCTCGAGGTGACTATGGCTACACCTTC
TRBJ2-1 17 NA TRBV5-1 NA CASSNRQFLSSYNEQFF TGCGCCAGCAGCAACCGACAGTTTCTAAGCTCCTACAATGAGCAGTTCTTC
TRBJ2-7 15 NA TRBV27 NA CASSLYSPGSYEQYF TGTGCCAGCAGTTTATATAGTCCAGGGTCCTACGAGCAGTACTTC
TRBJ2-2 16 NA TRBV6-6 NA CASRQVKGANTGELFF TGTGCCAGTCGACAGGTTAAGGGGGCGAACACCGGGGAGCTGTTTTTT
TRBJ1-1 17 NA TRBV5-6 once CASSSIHDDSMNTEAFF TGTGCCAGCAGCTCAATACACGACGACAGTATGAACACTGAAGCTTTCTTT
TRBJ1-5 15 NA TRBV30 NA CAWRPKQGEYQPQHF TGTGCCTGGAGGCCAAAACAGGGTGAATATCAGCCCCAGCATTTT
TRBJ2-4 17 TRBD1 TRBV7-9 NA CASSSTTGGESRDIQYF TGTGCCAGCAGCTCCACTACAGGGGGCGAAAGCAGGGACATTCAGTACTTC
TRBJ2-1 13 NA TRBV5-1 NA CASRGDSVGEQFF TGCGCCAGCAGAGGGGACTCTGTGGGGGAGCAGTTCTTC